These 2 T cell receptor beta chains came from one sample sequenced in a study of cytomegalovirus exposure and HLA in healthy donors. 60 Vbeta and 13 Jbeta primers were used in PCR. The assay was immunoSEQ multiplex PCR, and TCRdb's table has in-frame clones only and misses some. Of 95,000 to 100,000 clones in the sample, roughly three quarters were seen once. Sequencing was done on a sample of PBMCs. Receptors were obtained from a woman between 55 and 75 years old in good health and CMV-seronegative.

The rearrangement joins TRBV7-2 to TRBJ1-2, with 7 nucleotides matching TRBD1. The germline CDR1 and CDR2 sequences are SGHTA and FQGNSA. The CDR3 sequence is 16 residues long. Trimming removed 1 base from V and 7 bases from J; junction bases left unmatched: 12. DNA of the CDR3: TGTGCCAGCAGCTTAGGGATGGACAGGCCCGAGGGTGGCTACACCTTC. Translating it yields CASSLGMDRPEGGYTF.

The CDR3 sequence is CASRSGQSDTQYF. CDR3 DNA: TGTGCCAGCAGGAGTGGACAATCGGATACGCAGTATTTT. The rearrangement uses TRBV5-4 and TRBJ2-3, with D perhaps TRBD1 (5 bases). The germline V gene has CDR1 SGHNT and CDR2 YYREEE (reference sequence). Trimming removed 5 bases from V and 6 bases from J, with 13 bases in between. The CDR3 has 13 amino acids.